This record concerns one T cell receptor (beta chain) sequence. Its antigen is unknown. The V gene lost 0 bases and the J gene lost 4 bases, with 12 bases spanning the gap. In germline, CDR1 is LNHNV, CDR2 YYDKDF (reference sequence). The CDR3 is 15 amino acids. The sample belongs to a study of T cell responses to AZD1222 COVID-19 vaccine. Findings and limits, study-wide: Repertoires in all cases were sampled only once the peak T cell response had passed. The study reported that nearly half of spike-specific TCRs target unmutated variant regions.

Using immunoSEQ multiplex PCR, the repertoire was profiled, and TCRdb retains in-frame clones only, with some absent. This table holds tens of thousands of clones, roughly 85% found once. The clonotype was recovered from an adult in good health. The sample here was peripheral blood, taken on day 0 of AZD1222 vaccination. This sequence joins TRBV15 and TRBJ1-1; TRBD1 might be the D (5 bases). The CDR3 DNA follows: TGTGCCACCAGCAGAGATACGGGGCGCGGCACTGAAGCTTTCTTT. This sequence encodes CATSRDTGRGTEAFF.